This T cell receptor (beta chain) comes out of a study of cytotoxic CD8 clonotypes in ibrutinib-treated CLL. Study summary: Sample averages reached 250,000 to 300,000 productive templates and 94,082 productive rearrangements.

About this clone: Its antigen is currently unknown. The same CDR3 can be traced to other DNA sequences in this sample.

Some clones are missing from TCRdb's copy, which holds only in-frame ones; the method was immunoSEQ multiplex PCR. The sample holds around 330,000 clones, 60% to 80% seen once. J gave up 4 bases and V 6 bases, and 2 bases lay outside the gene matches. This CDR3 has 13 amino acids. Per the germline V gene, CDR1 is SQVTM and CDR2 is ANQGSEA. General study findings and limits: Increased clonality at ibrutinib response gave way to a return toward baseline at progression. Sustained-remission and progressing patients' sampling times differed.

This chain connects TRBV29-1 to TRBJ2-1; TRBD2 agrees at 11 bases. The origin of this receptor is a human donor with chronic lymphocytic leukemia. The sequencing used PBMCs, collected after 36 months of ibrutinib treatment. The CDR3 reads CSVGTSGYNEQFF. In DNA form, the CDR3 reads TGCAGCGTAGGGACTAGCGGATACAATGAGCAGTTCTTC.